The rows below give T cell receptor beta chains drawn from one sample of a study of blood T cell repertoires in COVID-19. Sequencing was performed with immunoSEQ multiplex PCR; in TCRdb, only in-frame clones are kept and a portion is missing. The table lists 250,000 to 300,000 clones, 89% of them singletons. The sample comprised peripheral blood. The receptors come from a woman in her thirties or forties who had recovered from COVID-19. Both conserved end residues are part of each CDR3. A D gene is named only where the DNA matches it firmly. Rows give clone size only sometimes, using once, few, many, or a class for an expanded clone.

j_call clone_size d_call cdr3_length v_call cdr3_nt cdr3_aa
TRBJ1-2 . . 15 TRBV24-1 TGTGCCACCAGCGATCAGAATAGCGATGGCTATGGCTACACCTTC CATSDQNSDGYGYTF
TRBJ2-3 . . 13 TRBV5-1 TGCGCCAGCAGCCCCGGAGGGGAAGATACGCAGTATTTT CASSPGGEDTQYF
TRBJ2-5 . . 9 TRBV29-1 TGCAGCGTTTCTGAGACCCAGTACTTC CSVSETQYF
TRBJ2-1 . TRBD2 13 TRBV23-1 TGCGCCAGCAGTTCGTATAGCGGGAGACGTCAGTTCTTC CASSSYSGRRQFF
TRBJ1-2 . TRBD1 13 TRBV18 TGTGCCAGCTCCCAGACAGGGGATGATGGCTACACCTTC CASSQTGDDGYTF
TRBJ2-3 once . 13 TRBV10-3 TGTGCCATCAGGGATAGCGCGCCCGATACGCAGTATTTT CAIRDSAPDTQYF
TRBJ2-3 . . 15 TRBV18 TGTGCCAGCTCACCACAGAGCGGGAGCACAGATACGCAGTATTTT CASSPQSGSTDTQYF
TRBJ1-2 . . 15 TRBV18 TGTGCCAGCTCACCACGCTCAGGCGCCTCGTATGGCTACACCTTC CASSPRSGASYGYTF
TRBJ2-3 once . 12 TRBV25-1 TGTGCCAGCAGTGTCGTTTCAGATACGCAGTATTTT CASSVVSDTQYF
TRBJ2-3 . TRBD1 13 TRBV10-3 TGTGCCATCCTGGAGGACAGGGCAGATACGCAGTATTTT CAILEDRADTQYF